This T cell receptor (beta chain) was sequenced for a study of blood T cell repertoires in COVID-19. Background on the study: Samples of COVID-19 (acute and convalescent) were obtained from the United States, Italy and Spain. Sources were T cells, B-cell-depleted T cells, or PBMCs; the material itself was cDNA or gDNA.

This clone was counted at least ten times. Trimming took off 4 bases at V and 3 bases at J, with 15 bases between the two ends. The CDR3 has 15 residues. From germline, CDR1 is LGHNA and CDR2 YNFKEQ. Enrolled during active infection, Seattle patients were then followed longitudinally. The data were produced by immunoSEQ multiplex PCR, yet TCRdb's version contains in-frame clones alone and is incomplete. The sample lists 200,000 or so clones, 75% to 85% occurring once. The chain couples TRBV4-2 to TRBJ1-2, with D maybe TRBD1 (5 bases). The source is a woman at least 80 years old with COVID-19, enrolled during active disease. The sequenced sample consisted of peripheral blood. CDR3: CASSPFGGFDYGYTF. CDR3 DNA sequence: TGTGCCAGCAGCCCCTTTGGGGGGTTCGACTATGGCTACACCTTC.